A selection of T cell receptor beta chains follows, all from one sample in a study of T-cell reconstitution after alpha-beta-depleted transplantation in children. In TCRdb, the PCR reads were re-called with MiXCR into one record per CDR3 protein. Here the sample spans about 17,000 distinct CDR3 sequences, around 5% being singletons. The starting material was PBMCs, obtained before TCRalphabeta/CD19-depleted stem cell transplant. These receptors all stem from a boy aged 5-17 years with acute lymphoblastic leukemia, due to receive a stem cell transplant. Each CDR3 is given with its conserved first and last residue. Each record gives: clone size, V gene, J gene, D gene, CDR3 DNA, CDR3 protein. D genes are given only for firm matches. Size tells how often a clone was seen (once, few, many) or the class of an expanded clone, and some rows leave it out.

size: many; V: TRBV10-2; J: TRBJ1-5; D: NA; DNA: TGCGCCAGCAGTGAACGGTGGGGGAGCAATCAGCCCCAGCATTTT; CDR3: CASSERWGSNQPQHF
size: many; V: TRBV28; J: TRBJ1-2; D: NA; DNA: TGTGCCAGCACAGCGCCTAACTATGGCTACACCTTC; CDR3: CASTAPNYGYTF
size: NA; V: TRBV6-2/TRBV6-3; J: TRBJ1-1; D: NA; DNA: TGTGCCAGCAGTTACTCGGATTGGGGAAACACTGAAGCTTTCTTT; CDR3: CASSYSDWGNTEAFF
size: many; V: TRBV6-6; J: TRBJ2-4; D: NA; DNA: TGTGCCAGCAGTTACTCGGGGACCTTGGACGGCATTCAGTACTTC; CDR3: CASSYSGTLDGIQYF
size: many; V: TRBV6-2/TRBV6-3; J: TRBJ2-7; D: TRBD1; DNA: TGTGCCAGCAGGACCGGGACAGGAGCCTCCTACGAGCAGTACTTC; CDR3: CASRTGTGASYEQYF
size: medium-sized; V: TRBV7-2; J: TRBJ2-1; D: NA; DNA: TGTGCCAGCAGCTTAGCCCCGAACTCCTACAATGAGCAGTTCTTC; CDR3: CASSLAPNSYNEQFF
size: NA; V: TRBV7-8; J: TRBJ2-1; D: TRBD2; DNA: TGTGCCAACAGCATCAGACTAGCGGGAGACTACAATGAGCAGTTCTTC; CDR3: CANSIRLAGDYNEQFF
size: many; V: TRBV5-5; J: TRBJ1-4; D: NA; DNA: TGTGCCAGCAGCTTGTTAGGGCTTGCCGCTAATGAAAAACTGTTTTTT; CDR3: CASSLLGLAANEKLFF
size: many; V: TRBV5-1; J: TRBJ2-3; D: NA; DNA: TGCGCCAGCAGCTTGGAGGGTAAAATCACAGATACGCAGTATTTT; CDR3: CASSLEGKITDTQYF
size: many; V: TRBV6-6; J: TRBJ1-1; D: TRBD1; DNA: TGTGCCAGCAGTTCCTCCCGACAGGGCTTCGGGACTGAAGCTTTCTTT; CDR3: CASSSSRQGFGTEAFF
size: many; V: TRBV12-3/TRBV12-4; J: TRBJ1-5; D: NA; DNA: TGTGCCAGCAGCTCAACAGGGCGCAATCAGCCCCAGCATTTT; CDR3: CASSSTGRNQPQHF
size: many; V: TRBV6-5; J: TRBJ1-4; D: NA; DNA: TGTGCCAGCAGTTACAGTGGTACTAATGAAAAACTGTTTTTT; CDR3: CASSYSGTNEKLFF
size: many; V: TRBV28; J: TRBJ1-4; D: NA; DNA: TGTGCCAGCAACCCTTTTTCAACTAATGAAAAACTGTTTTTT; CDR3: CASNPFSTNEKLFF
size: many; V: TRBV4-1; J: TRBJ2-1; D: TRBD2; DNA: TGCGCCAGCAGCCAAACGGGGGGGTTCTACAATGAGCAGTTCTTC; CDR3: CASSQTGGFYNEQFF
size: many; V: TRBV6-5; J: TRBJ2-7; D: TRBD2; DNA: TGTGCCAGCAGTTATATCAGTGGGGGGGTGTCCTACGAGCAGTACTTC; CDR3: CASSYISGGVSYEQYF
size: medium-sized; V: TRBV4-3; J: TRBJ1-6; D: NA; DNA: TGCGCCAGCAGCCAAGGGAGTTCACCCCTCCACTTT; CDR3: CASSQGSSPLHF
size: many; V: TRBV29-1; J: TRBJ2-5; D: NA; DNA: TGCAGCGTTGAAGATCCCGGGGCTGAAGAGACCCAGTACTTC; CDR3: CSVEDPGAEETQYF
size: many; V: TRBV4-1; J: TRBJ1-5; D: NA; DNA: TGCGCCAGCAGCCAAGACAGGGGCAATCAGCCCCAGCATTTT; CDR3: CASSQDRGNQPQHF
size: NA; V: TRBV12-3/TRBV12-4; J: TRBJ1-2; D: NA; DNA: TGTGCCAGCAGTGCATATACATATGGCTACACCTTC; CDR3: CASSAYTYGYTF
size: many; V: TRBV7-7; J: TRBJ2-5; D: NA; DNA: TGTGCCAGCAGCTTAGCGGGGACGGGGGAGACCCAGTACTTC; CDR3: CASSLAGTGETQYF
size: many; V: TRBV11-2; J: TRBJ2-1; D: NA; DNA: TGTGCCAGCAGCTTCCTAGCTTCATCCGGCAATGAGCAGTTCTTC; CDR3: CASSFLASSGNEQFF
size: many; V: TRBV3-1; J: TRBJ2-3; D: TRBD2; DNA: TGTGCCAGCAGCCCTAAATCAGAGCGGGGGCTAACAGATACGCAGTATTTT; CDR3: CASSPKSERGLTDTQYF
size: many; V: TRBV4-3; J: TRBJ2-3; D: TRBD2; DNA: TGCGCCAGCAGCCTTGAGACTAGCGGGAGGGGGGGGGCCACAGATACGCAGTATTTT; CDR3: CASSLETSGRGGATDTQYF
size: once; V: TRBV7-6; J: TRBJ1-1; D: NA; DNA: TGTGCCAGCAGCCCAAGGAGGGGGGGAGGGACTGAAGCTTTCTTT; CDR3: CASSPRRGGGTEAFF
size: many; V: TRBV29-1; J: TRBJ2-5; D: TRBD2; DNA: TGCAGCGTAGTGGGACTAGCGGGGGGGCCAGAGACCCAGTACTTC; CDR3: CSVVGLAGGPETQYF
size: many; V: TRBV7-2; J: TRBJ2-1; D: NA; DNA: TGTGCCAGCAGCTTCAGTAGCGGTAGCTCCTACAATGAGCAGTTCTTC; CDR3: CASSFSSGSSYNEQFF
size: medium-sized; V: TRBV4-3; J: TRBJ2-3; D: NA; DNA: TGCGCCAGCAGCCGAACCAATTCAGGGTCCTCCACAGATACGCAGTATTTT; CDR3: CASSRTNSGSSTDTQYF
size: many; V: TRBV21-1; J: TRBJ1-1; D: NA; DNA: TGTGCCAGCGGAGGAGACACTGAAGCTTTCTTT; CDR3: CASGGDTEAFF
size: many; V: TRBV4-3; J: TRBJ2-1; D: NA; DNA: TGCGCCAGCAGCCACCTAACTTCCCTTAGTCCCTACAATGAGCAGTTCTTC; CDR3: CASSHLTSLSPYNEQFF
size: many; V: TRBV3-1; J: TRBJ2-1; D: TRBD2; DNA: TGTGCCAGCAGCCACCTGAACGTAGCGGGGGGTTACAATGAGCAGTTCTTC; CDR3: CASSHLNVAGGYNEQFF
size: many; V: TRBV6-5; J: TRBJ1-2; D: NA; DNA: TGTGCCAGCAGTTATACCTTGGCAGCGTCTTACTATGGCTACACCTTC; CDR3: CASSYTLAASYYGYTF
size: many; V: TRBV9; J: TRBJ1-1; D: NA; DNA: TGTGCCAGCAGCTCCTCGACAGGCCCCAACACTGAAGCTTTCTTT; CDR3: CASSSSTGPNTEAFF
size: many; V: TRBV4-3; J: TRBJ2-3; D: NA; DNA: TGCGCCAGCAGCCGCACAGGGAGTCGCACAGATACGCAGTATTTT; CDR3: CASSRTGSRTDTQYF
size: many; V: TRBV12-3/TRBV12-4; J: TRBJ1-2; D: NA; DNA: TGTGCCAGCAGTCCAGGGCGGAACTATGGCTACACCTTC; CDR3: CASSPGRNYGYTF
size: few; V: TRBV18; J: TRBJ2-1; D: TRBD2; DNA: TGTGCCAGCTCACTACTACTAGCGGAAAGCTCCTACAATGAGCAGTTCTTC; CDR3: CASSLLLAESSYNEQFF
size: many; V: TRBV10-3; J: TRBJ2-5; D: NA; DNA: TGTGCCATCAGGAGGGGGGGGCCTCGGGAAGAGACCCAGTACTTC; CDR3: CAIRRGGPREETQYF
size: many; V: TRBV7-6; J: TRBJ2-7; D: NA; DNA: TGTGCCAGCAGCTTAGCGGGACGAGGGGGAATCGAGCAGTACTTC; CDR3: CASSLAGRGGIEQYF
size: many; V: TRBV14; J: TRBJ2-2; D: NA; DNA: TGTGCCAGCAGCCCCTTTGCCACCGGGGAGCTGTTTTTT; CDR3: CASSPFATGELFF
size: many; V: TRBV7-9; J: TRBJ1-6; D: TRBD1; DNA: TGTGCCAGCAGCTTGGAACAGGGGGTAAATTCACCCCTCCACTTT; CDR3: CASSLEQGVNSPLHF
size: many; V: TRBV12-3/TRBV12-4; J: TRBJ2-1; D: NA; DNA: TGTGCCAGCAGTTGGATGGGGTACAATGAGCAGTTCTTC; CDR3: CASSWMGYNEQFF
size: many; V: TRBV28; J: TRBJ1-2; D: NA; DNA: TGTGCCAGCAGCCCCGCGCAGACAGACCTCTATGGCTACACCTTC; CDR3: CASSPAQTDLYGYTF
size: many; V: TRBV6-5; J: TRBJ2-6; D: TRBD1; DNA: TGTGCCAGCAGTTACGACAGGGATGGGGCCAACGTCCTGACTTTC; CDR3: CASSYDRDGANVLTF
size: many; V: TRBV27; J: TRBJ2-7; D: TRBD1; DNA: TGTGCCAGCAGGTCGACAGGGGGCGCGTACGAGCAGTACTTC; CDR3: CASRSTGGAYEQYF
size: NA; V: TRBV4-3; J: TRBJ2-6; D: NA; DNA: TGCGCCAAAAGCCAAGAGTTCTCTGGGGCCAACGTCCTGACTTTC; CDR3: CAKSQEFSGANVLTF
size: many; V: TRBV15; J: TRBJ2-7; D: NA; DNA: TGTGCCACCAGCAGTTTATCCTACGAGCAGTACTTC; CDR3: CATSSLSYEQYF
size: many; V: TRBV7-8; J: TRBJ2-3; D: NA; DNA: TGTGCCAGCAGCCTAAACGATGGAGATACGCAGTATTTT; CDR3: CASSLNDGDTQYF
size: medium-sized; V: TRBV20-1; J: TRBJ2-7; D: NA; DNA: TGCAGTGCTAGTCAGACCAGCGGTCGGGAGCAGTACTTC; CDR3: CSASQTSGREQYF
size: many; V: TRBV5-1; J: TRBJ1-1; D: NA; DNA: TGCGCCAGCGGCTTACGTGGGAACACTGAAGCTTTCTTT; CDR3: CASGLRGNTEAFF
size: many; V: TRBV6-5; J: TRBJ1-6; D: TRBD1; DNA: TGTGCCAGCAGTTACGGGGACAGTTATTCACCCCTCCACTTT; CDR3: CASSYGDSYSPLHF
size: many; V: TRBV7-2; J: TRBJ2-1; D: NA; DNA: TGTGCCAGCGCCTACGGCGGGACAAGACACAATGAGCAGTTCTTC; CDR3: CASAYGGTRHNEQFF
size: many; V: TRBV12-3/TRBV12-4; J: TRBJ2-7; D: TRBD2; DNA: TGTGCCAGCAGTTTTGGACTAGCGGGAGCCTACGAGCAGTACTTC; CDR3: CASSFGLAGAYEQYF
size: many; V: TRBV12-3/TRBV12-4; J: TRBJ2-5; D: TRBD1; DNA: TGTGCCAGCAGCCCTACAGGGGGCCAAGAGACCCAGTACTTC; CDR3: CASSPTGGQETQYF
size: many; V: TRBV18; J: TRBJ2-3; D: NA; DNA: TGTGCCAGCTCATCCAATTGGGGCACAGATACGCAGTATTTT; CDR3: CASSSNWGTDTQYF
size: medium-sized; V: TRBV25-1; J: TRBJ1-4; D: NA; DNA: TGTGCCAGCAGTGCCATCGGTGGTGAAAAACTGTTTTTT; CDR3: CASSAIGGEKLFF
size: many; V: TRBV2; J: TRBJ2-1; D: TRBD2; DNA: TGTGCCAGCAGGGTACTAGCGGGAGATTTGGATGAGCAGTTCTTC; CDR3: CASRVLAGDLDEQFF
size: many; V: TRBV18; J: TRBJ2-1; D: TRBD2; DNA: TGTGCCAGCTCACCACAACTGACTAGCGGATACAATGAGCAGTTCTTC; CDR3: CASSPQLTSGYNEQFF
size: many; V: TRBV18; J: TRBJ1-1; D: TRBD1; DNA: TGTGCCAGCTCACCTAGGGGACAGATGAACACTGAAGCTTTCTTT; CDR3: CASSPRGQMNTEAFF
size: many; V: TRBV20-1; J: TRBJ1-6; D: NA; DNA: TGCAGTGCTAGAGGAGGCGGCGCCCTTTATAATTCACCCCTCCACTTT; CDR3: CSARGGGALYNSPLHF
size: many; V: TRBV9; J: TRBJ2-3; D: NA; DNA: TGTGCCAGCAGTGAATATGCGGGGCCAGATACGCAGTATTTT; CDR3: CASSEYAGPDTQYF
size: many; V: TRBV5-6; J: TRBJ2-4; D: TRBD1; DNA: TGTGCCAGCAGCTTGCCACAGGGGGTGGCCAAAAACATTCAGTACTTC; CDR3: CASSLPQGVAKNIQYF